This TCR beta chain was identified in a study of identical twins. General study results and limits: Zero-insertion results could be subject to partial confounding by invariant MAIT and iNKT cells. Conclusions leaned on cross-sectional statistical analysis and did not track the same donors over time.

TCRdb re-derived calls from the 5' RACE reads in MiXCR, one entry per CDR3 protein. The sample lists about 530,000 distinct CDR3 sequences, roughly 15% occurring once. Only a few counts were recorded for this clonotype. Antigen unknown. The V gene's germline CDR1 is SGHVS and CDR2 FQNEAQ. The CDR3 loop spans 15 amino acids. Trimming removed 1 base from V and 4 bases from J, with 14 bases in between. The same data also contributed to another study, on yellow fever vaccine responses in identical twins.

Sequenced: CD4+ T cells sorted from blood. The V gene is TRBV7-8, the J gene TRBJ2-7, with D maybe TRBD1 (6 bases). The receptor was isolated from a woman in her late teens or twenties in good health. CDR3 nucleotides: TGTGCCAGCAGCTTAGGTAGGACAGAACTTTACGAGCAGTACTTC. Translated: CASSLGRTELYEQYF.